This T cell receptor (beta chain) was recovered during a study of CD8+ T cells in alopecia areata. Study as a whole: The study gave treated patients oral tofacitinib at 5 to 10 mg twice daily.

For this clone: Its target is not known.

Study-wide results and limits: Among the 100 top clones, expanded CD8+ clones, like scalp clonality, were significantly decreased by tofacitinib. Lesional scalp exceeded normal scalp in clonality, especially in alopecia totalis/universalis.

Extracted RNA was reverse transcribed into cDNA, the sequencing template. Libraries were prepared by immunoSEQ multiplex PCR; TCRdb keeps only in-frame clonotypes and omits some of them. This repertoire shows more than 200,000 clones, approximately 67% found once; its top ten account for roughly 1.2%. The treatment was: oral pan-JAK inhibitor, 5-10 mg twice daily. Peripheral blood samples and lesional scalp punch biopsies were obtained from alopecia areata patients. The V gene's germline CDR1 is SQVTM and CDR2 ANQGSEA. The V gene end was trimmed by 7 bases and the J gene end by 5 bases; junction bases not matched to a gene: 4. The CDR3 runs 11 residues.

The TCR comes from a human donor with alopecia areata. The specimen comprised CD4+ T cells sorted from blood, sampled at approximately week 42, from a patient treated with tofacitinib. The chain is built from TRBV29-1 and TRBJ1-1; 7 positions agree with TRBD1. As DNA, the CDR3 is TGCAGCGGCATCAGGGGGACTGAAGCTTTCTTT. Protein: CSGIRGTEAFF. Supplemented by reference TRBV29-1 and TRBJ1-1, the full variable domain reads SAVISQKPSRDICQRGTSLTIQCQVDSQVTMMFWYRQQPGQSLTLIATANQGSEATYESGFVIDKFPISRPNLTFSTLTVSNMSPEDSSIYLCSGIRGTEAFFGQGTRLTVV.